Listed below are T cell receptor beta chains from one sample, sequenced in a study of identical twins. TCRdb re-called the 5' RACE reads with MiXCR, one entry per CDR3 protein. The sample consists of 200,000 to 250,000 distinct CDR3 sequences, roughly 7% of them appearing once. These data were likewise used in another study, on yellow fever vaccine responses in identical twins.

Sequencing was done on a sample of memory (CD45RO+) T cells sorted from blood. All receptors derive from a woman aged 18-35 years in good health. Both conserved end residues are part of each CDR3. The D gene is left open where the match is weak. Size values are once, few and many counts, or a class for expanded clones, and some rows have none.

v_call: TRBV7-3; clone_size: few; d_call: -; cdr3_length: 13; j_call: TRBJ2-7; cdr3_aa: CASSPSNSYEQYF; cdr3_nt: TGTGCCAGCAGCCCAAGCAACTCGTACGAGCAGTACTTC
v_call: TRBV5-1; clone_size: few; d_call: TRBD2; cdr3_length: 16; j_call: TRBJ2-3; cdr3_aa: CASSGLAGVPTDTQYF; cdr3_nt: TGCGCCAGCAGCGGGTTAGCGGGGGTACCCACAGATACGCAGTATTTT
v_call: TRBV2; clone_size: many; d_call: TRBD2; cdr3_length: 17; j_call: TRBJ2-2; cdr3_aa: CASRGLAGVGNTGELFF; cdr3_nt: TGTGCCAGCAGGGGACTAGCGGGAGTGGGGAACACCGGGGAGCTGTTTTTT
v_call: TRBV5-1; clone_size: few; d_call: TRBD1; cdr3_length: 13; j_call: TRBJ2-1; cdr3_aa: CASSSGQDNEQFF; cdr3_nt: TGCGCCAGCAGCTCAGGACAGGACAATGAGCAGTTCTTC
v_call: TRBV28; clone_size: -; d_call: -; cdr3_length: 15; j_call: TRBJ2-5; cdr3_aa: CASSPASGGQETQYF; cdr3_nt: TGTGCCAGCAGCCCAGCCTCAGGGGGGCAAGAGACCCAGTACTTC
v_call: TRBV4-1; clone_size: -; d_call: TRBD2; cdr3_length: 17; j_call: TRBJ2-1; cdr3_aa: CASSQDILAETYNEQFF; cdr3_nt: TGCGCCAGCAGCCAAGATATTCTAGCGGAGACCTACAATGAGCAGTTCTTC
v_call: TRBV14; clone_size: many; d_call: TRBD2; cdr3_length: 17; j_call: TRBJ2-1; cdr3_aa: CASSQDRWASGGAEQFF; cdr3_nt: TGTGCCAGCAGCCAAGACAGGTGGGCTAGCGGGGGGGCCGAGCAGTTCTTC
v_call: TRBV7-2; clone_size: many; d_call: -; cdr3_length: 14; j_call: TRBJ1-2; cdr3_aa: CASSPPYGDYGYTF; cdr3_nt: TGTGCCAGCAGCCCTCCTTATGGAGACTATGGCTACACCTTC
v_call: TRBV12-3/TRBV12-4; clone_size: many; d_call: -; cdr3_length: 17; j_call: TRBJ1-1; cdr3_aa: CASSPRLYRESGTEAFF; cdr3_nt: TGTGCCAGCAGTCCAAGACTCTACAGGGAATCTGGCACTGAAGCTTTCTTT
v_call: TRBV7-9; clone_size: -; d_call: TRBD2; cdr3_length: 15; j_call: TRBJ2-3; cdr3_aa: CASSFTSVGTDTQYF; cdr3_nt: TGTGCCAGCAGCTTTACTAGCGTGGGCACAGATACGCAGTATTTT
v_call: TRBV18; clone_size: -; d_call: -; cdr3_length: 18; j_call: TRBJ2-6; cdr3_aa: CASSGPLGPRTGANVLTF; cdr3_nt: TGTGCCAGCTCAGGACCCCTGGGGCCCCGGACTGGGGCCAACGTCCTGACTTTC
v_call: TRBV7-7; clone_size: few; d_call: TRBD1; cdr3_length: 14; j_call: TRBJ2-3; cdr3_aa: CASSRQGWSDTQYF; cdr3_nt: TGTGCCAGCAGCAGACAGGGGTGGTCGGATACGCAGTATTTT
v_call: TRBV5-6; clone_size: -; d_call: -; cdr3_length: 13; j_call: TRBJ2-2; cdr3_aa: CASSLFEFPELFF; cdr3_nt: TGTGCCAGCAGCTTGTTCGAGTTCCCGGAGCTGTTTTTT
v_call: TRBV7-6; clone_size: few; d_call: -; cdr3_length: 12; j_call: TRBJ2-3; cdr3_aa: CASRDPTDTQYF; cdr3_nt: TGTGCCAGCAGGGACCCCACAGATACGCAGTATTTT
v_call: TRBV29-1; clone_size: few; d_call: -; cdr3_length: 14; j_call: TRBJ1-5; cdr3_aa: CSVKDGGGNQPQHF; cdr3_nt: TGCAGCGTCAAAGACGGGGGGGGCAATCAGCCCCAGCATTTT
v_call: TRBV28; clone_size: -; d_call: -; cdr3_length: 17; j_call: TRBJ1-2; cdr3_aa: CASSQNNLRQPSYGYTF; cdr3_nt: TGTGCCAGCAGTCAAAACAATTTACGACAGCCTTCCTATGGCTACACCTTC
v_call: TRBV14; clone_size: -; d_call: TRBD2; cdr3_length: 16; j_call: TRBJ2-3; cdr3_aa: CASSLRGGSGTDTQYF; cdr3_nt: TGTGCCAGCAGCCTTCGTGGCGGGAGTGGCACAGATACGCAGTATTTT
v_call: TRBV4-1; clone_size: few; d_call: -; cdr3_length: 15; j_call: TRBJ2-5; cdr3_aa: CASSHLGSRKETQYF; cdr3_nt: TGCGCCAGCAGCCACCTTGGGAGTCGCAAAGAGACCCAGTACTTC
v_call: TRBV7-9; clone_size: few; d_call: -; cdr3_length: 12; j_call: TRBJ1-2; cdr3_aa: CASSFEGTGYTF; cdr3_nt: TGTGCCAGCAGCTTTGAAGGGACCGGCTACACCTTC
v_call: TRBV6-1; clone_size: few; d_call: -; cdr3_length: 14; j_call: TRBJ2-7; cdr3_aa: CASSGSFILYEQYF; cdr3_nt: TGTGCCAGCAGTGGTTCGTTTATCCTTTACGAGCAGTACTTC
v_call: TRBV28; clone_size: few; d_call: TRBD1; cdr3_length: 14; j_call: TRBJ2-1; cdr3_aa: CASSPTGKRNEQFF; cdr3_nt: TGTGCCAGCAGTCCGACAGGGAAGAGGAATGAGCAGTTCTTC
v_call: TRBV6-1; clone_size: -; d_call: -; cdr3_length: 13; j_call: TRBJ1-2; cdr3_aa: CASSEPSLYGYTF; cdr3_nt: TGTGCCAGCAGTGAGCCATCCCTGTATGGCTACACCTTC